This T cell receptor beta chain is from a study of blood T cell repertoires in COVID-19. On the study more broadly: The study drew acute and convalescent COVID-19 samples from the United States, Italy and Spain.

Data came from immunoSEQ multiplex PCR; TCRdb stores just in-frame clones and leaves some out. The repertoire holds roughly 150,000 clones, with about 80% as singletons. This clone was picked up one time. The germline CDR1 and CDR2 sequences are LGHNA and YNFKEQ. Trimming shortened V by 1 base and J by 6 bases, and 13 bases separated the two germline ends. This CDR3 spans 15 amino acids. This chain joins TRBV4-2 and TRBJ1-5; a possible D gene is TRBD1 (5 bases). What was sequenced was peripheral blood. The sequence came from a man between 65 and 85 years old who had recovered from COVID-19. CDR3 sequence reads: CASSQGGGITQPQHF. In DNA form, the CDR3 reads TGTGCCAGCAGCCAAGGCGGGGGGATCACTCAGCCCCAGCATTTT.